A single sample is the source of the 8 T cell receptor beta chains below, sequenced in a study of shared clonotypes between healthy human individuals (dated by TCRdb to 2018 to 2021). For the CD8 naive samples, CD45RO-negative cells were positively selected for CCR7, yielding a CD45RA+CCR7+ population from which TemRA cells were excluded. The library was made by the immunoSEQ multiplex PCR assay. TCRdb holds this immuneACCESS table with in-frame rearrangements only. Some clones are missing; in checked studies, unresolved V genes explain under half, and the rest has no known cause. This sample lists some 1,900,000 clones; just under 95% were detected once. The ten most abundant clones make up around 1% of the sample. The sequenced sample was naive CD8+ T cells sorted from blood. What this sample's cell subset or site label stands for: CD45RA+CCR7+. The receptors derive from a young man in good health.

As to this clone: The sample carries other DNA sequences with the same CDR3. CDR3 DNA sequence: TGTGCCAGCAGTGAAGGACTAGCTGTTTCATACGAGCAGTACTTC. It encodes CASSEGLAVSYEQYF. V usage is TRBV6-1 and J usage is TRBJ2-7; the match to TRBD2 covers 7 bases. The length of the CDR3 is 15 residues. Trimming cost V 1 base and J 4 bases; bases outside gene matches: 7. Germline V CDR1 and CDR2: MNHNS, SASEGT.

The chain joins TRBV15 to TRBJ2-5; D may be TRBD1 or TRBD2 (5 bases each). V lost 3 bases, J lost 5 bases, and 13 bases lay in between. Germline CDR1 is LNHNV and CDR2 is YYDKDF (reference sequence). This CDR3 spans 14 amino acids. The CDR3 sequence is CATSSILREETQYF. The CDR3 region has the DNA TGTGCCACCAGCAGTATCCTCAGGGAGGAGACCCAGTACTTC.

V is TRBV6-6 and J is TRBJ2-5, with 8 bases identical to TRBD2. V lost 2 bases to trimming and J lost 2 bases; unmatched junction nucleotides: 4. This CDR3 has 15 amino acids. The germline V gene has CDR1 MNHNY and CDR2 SVGAGI (reference sequence). The CDR3 spells CASSYPTSGQETQYF. In DNA, the CDR3 is TGTGCCAGCAGTTACCCCACTAGCGGACAAGAGACCCAGTACTTC.

About this clone itself: One end of the junction fails to match germline, which may point to a read error. The gene calls are TRBV7-6 and TRBJ1-6; maybe TRBD1 (5 bases). Germline CDR1 SGHVS, CDR2 FNYEAQ. This CDR3 has 15 residues. The CDR3 sequence: CASSLGPTDNSPLHF. Here the CDR3 DNA reads TGTGCCAGCAGCTTAGGTCCGACAGACAATTCGCCCCTCCACTTT.

This clone was counted between two and nine times. V usage is TRBV28 and J usage is TRBJ1-2; TRBD1 matches 7 bases. There are 14 residues in the CDR3. The germline V gene has CDR1 MDHEN and CDR2 SYDVKM. V trimming: 3 bases; J trimming: 4 bases; junction bases outside the gene matches: 5. The CDR3 is CASSFGQVGYGYTF. CDR3 in DNA: TGTGCCAGCAGTTTCGGACAGGTCGGCTATGGCTACACCTTC.

V is TRBV27 and J is TRBJ2-6, with D possibly being TRBD1 or TRBD2 (6 bases each). V dropped 2 bases and J dropped 4 bases, with 18 bases sitting between them. This CDR3 has 18 amino acids. In germline, CDR1 is MNHEY, CDR2 SMNVEV (reference sequence). The DNA for the CDR3 is TGTGCCAGCAGTTTAAAGGGGGGCGCTACGGGAGGGGCCAACGTCCTGACTTTC. Protein product: CASSLKGGATGGANVLTF.

This chain connects TRBV19 to TRBJ1-5; TRBD1 is a possible D gene (6 bases). V was cut by 7 bases and J by 7 bases, with 11 bases left in between. The germline V gene has CDR1 LNHDA and CDR2 SQIVND (reference sequence). The CDR3 loop spans 12 amino acids. The CDR3 here is CASTVGGQPQHF. The CDR3 region has the DNA TGTGCCAGTACTGTAGGGGGGCAGCCCCAGCATTTT.

This sequence joins TRBV6-5 and TRBJ2-7, with a possible D match to TRBD2 (5 bases). The germline CDR1 and CDR2 sequences are MNHEY and SVGAGI. CDR3 length equals 14 residues. V was cut by 2 bases and J by 3 bases, with 11 bases left in between. The CDR3 DNA follows: TGTGCCAGCAGTTACGATATTACTAGCTACGAGCAGTACTTC. Amino acid sequence: CASSYDITSYEQYF.